This T cell receptor (beta chain) emerged from a study of blood T cell repertoires in COVID-19. V was pared by 5 bases and J by 2 bases, with 8 bases of the junction left unmatched. Germline V lookup: CDR1 SEHNR, CDR2 FQNEAQ (reference sequence). The CDR3 spans 16 residues. The method was immunoSEQ multiplex PCR; TCRdb's version includes in-frame clones alone and lacks a portion of them. The repertoire holds roughly 150,000 clones, with about 86% as singletons. Sequencing was done on a sample of peripheral blood. The receptor's source is an older man with active or convalescent COVID-19. The chain joins TRBV7-9 to TRBJ2-1; TRBD2 matches 8 bases. The CDR3 DNA follows: TGTGCCAGCAGCCCACTGGCGGGGGGAACCTACAATGAGCAGTTCTTC. Translating it yields CASSPLAGGTYNEQFF.